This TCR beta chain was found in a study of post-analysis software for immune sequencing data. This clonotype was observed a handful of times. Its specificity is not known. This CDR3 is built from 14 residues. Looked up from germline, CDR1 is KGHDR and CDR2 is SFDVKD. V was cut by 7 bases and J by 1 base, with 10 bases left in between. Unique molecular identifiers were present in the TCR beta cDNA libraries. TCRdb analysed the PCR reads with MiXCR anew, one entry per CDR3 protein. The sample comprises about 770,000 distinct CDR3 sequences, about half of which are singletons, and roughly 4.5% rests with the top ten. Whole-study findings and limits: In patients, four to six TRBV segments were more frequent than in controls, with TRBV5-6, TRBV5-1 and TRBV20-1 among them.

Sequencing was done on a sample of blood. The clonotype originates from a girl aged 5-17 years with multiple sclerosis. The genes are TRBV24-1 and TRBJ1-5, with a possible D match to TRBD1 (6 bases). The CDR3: CATSEGGSNQPQHF. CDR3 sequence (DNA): TGTGCCACCAGCGAGGGGGGCAGCAATCAGCCCCAGCATTTT.